Each of the 17 T cell receptor beta chains below was sequenced from the same sample in a study of control samples from healthy donors and cancer patients. Profiled with immunoSEQ multiplex PCR; TCRdb holds only in-frame clones, not every one. Here the sample spans roughly 140,000 clones, roughly nine tenths being singletons. Sequencing input: blood. The source of these receptors is a man aged 25-40 years in good health.

This clone has only a few counts. This chain connects TRBV30 to TRBJ1-2; D unclear. Germline lookup yields CDR1 GTSNPN and CDR2 SVGIG (reference sequence). This CDR3 is 12 amino acids long. The germline V and J ends were trimmed by 3 bases and 2 bases, with 7 bases remaining between them. CDR3 coding DNA: TGTGCCTGGAGCGGAGGAAACTATGGCTACACCTTC. Encoded protein: CAWSGGNYGYTF.

This clone has more than one count but fewer than ten. The rearrangement links TRBV5-5 to TRBJ2-7; TRBD1 aligns across 11 bases. CDR1 is SGHKS and CDR2 is YYEKEE in the germline V gene (reference sequence). The CDR3 has 15 amino acids. Losses at the gene ends were 0 bases for V and 7 bases for J; bases not matched to a gene: 6. CDR3 coding DNA: TGTGCCAGCAGCTTGGGGACAGGGGGCAGGTGGGAGCAGTACTTC. Protein product: CASSLGTGGRWEQYF.

This chain connects TRBV6-2 or TRBV6-3 to TRBJ1-5; 8 bases agree with TRBD1. The CDR3 has 19 amino acids. Germline V gene sequence: CDR1 MNHEY, CDR2 SVGEGT. J gave up 7 bases and V 6 bases, and 23 bases lay outside the gene matches. DNA of the CDR3: TGTGCCAGCAGCTATGCCCGCAGGGACAGGCTTGGGAGGGTCCAGCCCCAGCATTTT. It translates to CASSYARRDRLGRVQPQHF.

The genes are TRBV6-4 and TRBJ2-1; D remains unclear. The CDR3 loop spans 16 amino acids. Germline CDR1 is MRHNA and CDR2 is SNTAGT. V was shortened by 0 bases and J by 0 bases, with 9 bases between the two germline ends. The CDR3 nucleotides are TGTGCCAGCAGTGACTCGGGTAGCTTCTCCTACAATGAGCAGTTCTTC. Residues: CASSDSGSFSYNEQFF.

The chain links TRBV7-2 to TRBJ2-1, with 10 bases lining up with TRBD1. The CDR3 is made up of 13 amino acids. Germline assignment: CDR1 SGHTA and CDR2 FQGNSA. V lost 6 bases and J lost 9; bases outside the gene matches: 5. Written as DNA, the CDR3 is TGTGCCAGCAGTACGGACAGGGGGGGTGAGCAGTTCTTC. Protein sequence: CASSTDRGGEQFF.

This chain connects TRBV24-1 to TRBJ2-1, with TRBD2 matching 11 bases. The trim removed 5 bases at V and 4 bases at J, leaving 3 bases unmatched. Germline V gene sequence: CDR1 KGHDR, CDR2 SFDVKD. CDR3 length: 15 amino acids. CDR3 bases: TGTGCCACCAGTGGAACTAGCGGGAGTTACAATGAGCAGTTCTTC. It encodes CATSGTSGSYNEQFF.

This clone was seen a single time. The V gene is TRBV7-3, the J gene TRBJ2-1, with a weak D call TRBD2 (6 bases). V was cut by 6 bases and J by 5 bases, with 11 bases left in between. Germline CDR1 reads SGHTA; CDR2 reads FQGTGA. This CDR3 contains 13 residues. The CDR3 DNA is TGTGCCAGCAGGGGGGGACCGAACAATGAGCAGTTCTTC. It yields the protein CASRGGPNNEQFF.

This sequence joins TRBV11-2 and TRBJ2-7; D may be TRBD2 (5 bases). Germline CDR1 SGHAT, CDR2 FQNNGV. The CDR3 runs 14 residues. V lost 3 bases to trimming and J lost 0 bases, with 9 bases between them. The CDR3 region has the DNA TGTGCCAGCAGCTTTTCCACTAGCTCCTACGAGCAGTACTTC. Amino acids: CASSFSTSSYEQYF.

This chain connects TRBV4-3 to TRBJ2-1; 9 bases map to TRBD2. Germline V lookup: CDR1 LGHNA, CDR2 YSLEER. CDR3 length equals 17 residues. With 0 bases clipped from V and 0 bases from J, the junction kept 3 bases outside the gene matches. The CDR3 is CASSQDGSGGSYNEQFF. The CDR3 DNA is TGCGCCAGCAGCCAAGATGGTAGCGGGGGCTCCTACAATGAGCAGTTCTTC.

V gene TRBV27 combines with J gene TRBJ1-4; 8 bases are a match to TRBD1. CDR3 length: 14 residues. Germline-derived CDR1 and CDR2 are MNHEY and SMNVEV (reference sequence). Losses at the gene ends were 10 bases for V and 7 bases for J; bases not matched to a gene: 11. The CDR3 sequence: CATQVWQGAEKLFF. DNA for the CDR3: TGTGCCACCCAGGTTTGGCAGGGGGCTGAAAAACTGTTTTTT. Based on the CDR3 plus reference TRBV27 and TRBJ1-4, the full variable domain is EAQVTQNPRYLITVTGKKLTVTCSQNMNHEYMSWYRQDPGLGLRQIYYSMNVEVTDKGDVPEGYKVSRKEKRNFPLILESPSPNQTSLYFCATQVWQGAEKLFFGSGTQLSVL.

This chain links TRBV9 with TRBJ2-1; TRBD2 aligns across 9 bases. The CDR3 sequence is 14 residues long. Germline V gives CDR1 SGDLS, CDR2 YYNGEE. Trimming removed 4 bases from V and 6 bases from J; junction bases left unmatched: 5. As DNA, the CDR3 is TGTGCCAGCAGCCCCAGGACTAGCGTCAATGAGCAGTTCTTC. Protein sequence: CASSPRTSVNEQFF.

The V call is TRBV21-1, the J call TRBJ2-3; the table's D call, TRBD1, was not checked against the DNA. TRBV21-1 counts as a pseudogene. This CDR3 region has 18 residues. CDR3 sequence reads: CASRDKDNPLPRTDTQYF. DNA of the CDR3: TGTGCCAGCAGGGATAAGGACAATCCACTTCCACGCACAGATACGCAGTATTTT.

The sample holds one count of this clone. The rearrangement joins TRBV9 to TRBJ2-6, with 7 bases that match TRBD1. Looked up from germline, CDR1 is SGDLS and CDR2 is YYNGEE. The CDR3 is 17 amino acids. After removal of 4 bases from V and 2 bases from J, the junction contained 9 bases not matched to a gene. CDR3 in amino acids: CASSPTGEITGANVLTF. CDR3 DNA: TGTGCCAGCAGCCCAACAGGGGAAATTACTGGGGCCAACGTCCTGACTTTC.

The V gene is TRBV13, the J gene TRBJ1-2; TRBD1 agrees at 7 bases. CDR3 length equals 16 residues. Germline V lookup: CDR1 PRHDT, CDR2 FYEKMQ (reference sequence). Trimming took 3 bases from V and 5 from J; bases not matched to a gene: 12. CDR3 protein: CASSLGRGVPVYGYTF. The CDR3 nucleotides read TGTGCCAGCAGCTTGGGCAGGGGGGTGCCGGTTTATGGCTACACCTTC.

This clone was counted a single time. The gene calls are TRBV6-2 or TRBV6-3 and TRBJ2-5; D is uncertain. V lost 6 bases and J lost 5, with 7 bases in between. The germline gives CDR1 MNHEY, CDR2 SVGEGT. The length of the CDR3 is 11 residues. Here the CDR3 DNA reads TGTGCCAGCAGCTTCTTGGAGACCCAGTACTTC. Translated, it gives CASSFLETQYF.

The rearrangement joins TRBV18 to TRBJ1-2, with D tentatively TRBD1 (5 bases). This CDR3 region has 14 residues. Germline V lookup: CDR1 KGHSH, CDR2 LQKENI. Trimming removed 3 bases from V and 4 bases from J, with 12 bases in between. Here the CDR3 reads CASSPGDGGYGYTF. The CDR3, as DNA: TGTGCCAGCTCACCCGGAGACGGGGGCTATGGCTACACCTTC.

V and J are TRBV4-3 and TRBJ2-2; D may be TRBD1 or TRBD2 (5 bases each). Germline loops: CDR1 LGHNA, CDR2 YSLEER. This CDR3 spans 12 amino acids. The V and J ends lost 10 bases and 9 bases respectively, with 15 bases between them. The CDR3 region has the DNA TGCGCCATCGGGGCGGGTCGGCGGGAGCTGTTTTTT. Translating it yields CAIGAGRRELFF.